This T cell receptor (beta chain) derives from a study of CD8+ T cells in alopecia areata. On the study more broadly: A regimen of oral tofacitinib, 5 to 10 mg twice daily, was given to treated patients.

Points from the study as a whole: Affected lesional scalp, above all in alopecia totalis/universalis, was more clonal than normal scalp.

cDNA serving as the sequencing template came from extracted, reverse transcribed RNA. Some clones are missing from TCRdb's copy, which holds only in-frame ones; the method was immunoSEQ multiplex PCR. The repertoire includes 150,000 to 200,000 clones, around 64% of them detected once, and 1.3% sits in the top ten. Remarks on this clone: What it binds is unknown.

Germline values: CDR1 LGHNA, CDR2 YNFKEQ. The CDR3 consists of 19 residues. J gave up 0 bases and V 3 bases, and 12 bases lay outside the gene matches. Documented treatment: oral pan-JAK inhibitor, 5-10 mg twice daily. This sequence originates from a human donor with alopecia areata. The sample here was CD4+ T cells sorted from blood, taken at week 49, from a patient treated with tofacitinib. V usage is TRBV4-2 and J usage is TRBJ2-1, with 9 bases matching TRBD2. The DNA for the CDR3 is TGTGCCAGCAGCCACTATCTAGCGGGGTCCCTCAGCTCCTACAATGAGCAGTTCTTC. Encoded protein: CASSHYLAGSLSSYNEQFF.